What follows describes a single T cell receptor beta chain. Sequenced by immunoSEQ multiplex PCR; TCRdb stores in-frame clones only, minus some. This sample carries about 32,000 clones, approximately 87% of them seen once, and the ten largest clones take around 3.6%. The data belong to a study of PD-L1 blockade in urothelial cancer. On the study more broadly: Prior regimens of chemotherapy numbered 0 to 3 per patient. After treatment start, blood was analyzed at 3 weeks (second dose) and at 6 weeks. Median blood clonality was around 0.08, with 82,636 unique TCRs.

Trimming took off 4 bases at V and 0 bases at J, with 13 bases between the two ends. This CDR3 is built from 16 residues. Germline-derived CDR1 and CDR2 are SGHKS and YYEKEE (reference sequence). Each patient presented with locally advanced or metastatic urothelial carcinoma. This receptor was taken from a man in his fifties with urothelial cancer. The sample here was PBMCs, taken around atezolizumab (anti-PD-L1) treatment. V gene TRBV5-5 combines with J gene TRBJ1-4; D unresolved. The chain's CDR3 is CASSPIGAATNEKLFF. The CDR3 DNA reads TGTGCCAGCAGCCCCATCGGTGCCGCAACTAATGAAAAACTGTTTTTT.